These 2 T cell receptor beta chains originate from one sample sequenced in a study of T cells in Graves' hyperthyroidism and ophthalmopathy. Template material for amplifying TCR beta CDR3 regions consisted of RNA transcripts. An initial round of RT-PCR targeting the TCR CDR3 relied on the HTBI primer set. TCRdb used MiXCR to reprocess the multiplex PCR reads, holding one entry per CDR3 protein. The sample has hundreds of thousands of distinct CDR3 sequences; around 14% are singletons. Sequencing was carried out using blood. Receptor source: a young woman with Graves' hyperthyroidism that later progressed to Graves' ophthalmopathy.

In this sample, this clonotype turned up a few times. This chain joins TRBV7-9 and TRBJ2-2; 7 bases fit TRBD2. This CDR3 is built from 17 residues. V gave up 1 base and J gave up 5 bases; unmatched junction bases: 10. The germline V gene has CDR1 SEHNR and CDR2 FQNEAQ (reference sequence). DNA for the CDR3: TGTGCCAGCAGCTTAGTAGCGGCGGGAGCTTGGACCGGGGAGCTGTTTTTT. This encodes CASSLVAAGAWTGELFF.

This clonotype was observed at least ten times. The chain couples TRBV2 to TRBJ1-3; D is unresolved. The germline V gene has CDR1 SNHLY and CDR2 FYNNEI. The CDR3 is 14 amino acids. Trimming removed 3 bases at V and 0 bases at J, with 6 bases between. This chain's CDR3 is CASSEGSSGNTIYF. In nucleotides, the CDR3 is TGTGCCAGCAGTGAGGGCAGCTCTGGAAACACCATATATTTT.